Below, 30 T cell receptor beta chains from the same sample are listed, as sequenced in a study of T-cell memory formation after mild COVID-19. MiXCR, applied by TCRdb to the 5' RACE reads, yields one record per CDR3 protein. The table has 450,000 or so distinct CDR3 sequences, 25% seen once; the top ten hold approximately 13%. Sequenced: PBMCs or a T cell subset sorted from them (not recorded which). The receptors shown here come from an adult woman who had mild COVID-19 (a few samples of this study predate the infection). Cell type and time point are not known.

This clonotype was seen a few times. The V and J genes are TRBV4-3 and TRBJ2-2; D gene uncertain. The CDR3 runs 16 residues. Trimming cost V 0 bases and J 0 bases, with 8 bases left between them. CDR1 is LGHNA, CDR2 YSLEER, per germline. In DNA form, the CDR3 reads TGCGCCAGCAGCCAAGAACTGGTCGCGAACACCGGGGAGCTGTTTTTT. As protein: CASSQELVANTGELFF.

This clonotype has at least ten counts. The J gene is TRBJ1-5, the V gene TRBV15; 9 nucleotides align to TRBD1. Unmatched junction bases numbered 7, after V lost 7 bases and J lost 3 bases. CDR3 length: 15 amino acids. The germline CDR1 and CDR2 sequences are LNHNV and YYDKDF (reference sequence). CDR3: CATTSDRGFNQPQHF. In DNA, the CDR3 is TGTGCCACCACCTCTGACAGGGGGTTCAATCAGCCCCAGCATTTT.

This clonotype was seen only a few times. V and J are TRBV4-3 and TRBJ2-5; tentative D call: TRBD1 (6 bases). The CDR3 has 15 residues. Germline assignment: CDR1 LGHNA and CDR2 YSLEER. V was shortened by 0 bases and J by 1 base, with 9 bases between the two germline ends. The CDR3 DNA follows: TGCGCCAGCAGCCAAGATTTGGGGGCCCAAGAGACCCAGTACTTC. Translating it yields CASSQDLGAQETQYF.

This clonotype was recorded a few times. The chain carries TRBV7-9 and TRBJ1-1; no firm D call. Germline V lookup: CDR1 SEHNR, CDR2 FQNEAQ (reference sequence). V lost 2 bases to trimming and J lost 4 bases, with 20 bases between them. The CDR3 has 17 amino acids. The CDR3 DNA reads TGTGCCAGCAGCTTACAGAGCCGGTTTGGAGAGAGCACTGAAGCTTTCTTT. Residues: CASSLQSRFGESTEAFF.

The chain joins TRBV7-9 to TRBJ1-2; D not resolved. V dropped 2 bases and J dropped 10 bases, with 8 bases sitting between them. The length of the CDR3 is 11 residues. The germline CDR1 and CDR2 sequences are SEHNR and FQNEAQ (reference sequence). CDR3 nucleotides: TGTGCCAGCAGCTTACGGACCGACTACACCTTC. This sequence encodes CASSLRTDYTF.

This clonotype has more than one count but fewer than ten. This chain links TRBV7-9 with TRBJ2-1; D assignment may be TRBD1 or TRBD2 (5 bases each). CDR1 SEHNR and CDR2 FQNEAQ come from the germline V gene (reference sequence). With 4 bases removed from V and 10 bases from J, the gap between germline ends came to 17 bases. The CDR3 totals 14 residues. Here the CDR3 DNA reads TGTGCCAGCAGCTCCCTTGGGGGAGTAGAAGAGCAGTTCTTC. It is translated as CASSSLGGVEEQFF.

The genes are TRBV3-1 and TRBJ1-1, with D tentatively TRBD1 (5 bases). Deletions cut 4 bases from V and 1 base from J, with 13 bases between. The CDR3 consists of 15 residues. Germline V lookup: CDR1 LGHDT, CDR2 YNNKEL (reference sequence). The CDR3 protein is CASSPKSGQNTEAFF. The CDR3 DNA follows: TGTGCCAGCAGCCCCAAATCAGGGCAGAACACTGAAGCTTTCTTT.

V and J are TRBV7-4 and TRBJ2-5, with 11 bases aligning to TRBD2. The CDR3 contains 18 residues. The germline CDR1 and CDR2 sequences are SGHVT and SQSDAQ. The J segment lost 1 base and the V segment lost 7 bases, leaving 14 bases of the junction unmatched. The CDR3: CASTVDELAGALQETQYF. The CDR3 DNA is TGTGCCAGCACCGTCGACGAACTAGCGGGAGCCCTCCAAGAGACCCAGTACTTC.

This clonotype was recorded once. The chain is built from TRBV7-9 and TRBJ2-3; tentatively, D is TRBD2 (5 bases). The V and J ends lost 5 bases and 3 bases respectively, with 9 bases between them. CDR3 size: 13 residues. The germline V gene encodes CDR1 SEHNR and CDR2 FQNEAQ (reference sequence). The CDR3 is CASSQLETDTQYF. The CDR3 coding sequence is TGTGCCAGCAGCCAACTAGAGACAGATACGCAGTATTTT.

The V and J genes are TRBV29-1 and TRBJ1-2; tentatively, D is TRBD1 (6 bases). Germline lookup yields CDR1 SQVTM and CDR2 ANQGSEA. V dropped 6 bases and J dropped 3 bases, with 11 bases sitting between them. The CDR3 contains 12 residues. The DNA for the CDR3 is TGCAGCGTCGCTAGGGGGGACTATGGCTACACCTTC. Translation: CSVARGDYGYTF.

The genes are TRBV6-5 and TRBJ2-2; TRBD1 aligns across 9 bases. The CDR3 has 15 amino acids. Looked up from germline, CDR1 is MNHEY and CDR2 is SVGAGI. Unmatched junction bases numbered 4, after V lost 6 bases and J lost 2 bases. CDR3 residues: CASRRDRENTGELFF. CDR3 in DNA: TGTGCCAGCAGAAGGGACAGGGAAAACACCGGGGAGCTGTTTTTT.

The rearrangement uses TRBV29-1 and TRBJ2-7, with unresolved D. Per germline, CDR1 SQVTM and CDR2 ANQGSEA. Deletions cut 0 bases from V and 4 bases from J, with 7 bases between. The CDR3 loop spans 12 amino acids. CDR3 region: CSVEDSPYEQYF. The DNA for the CDR3 is TGCAGCGTTGAAGATAGTCCTTACGAGCAGTACTTC.

This clonotype appeared a few times. The CDR3 region is CASRGRRATYNEQFF. Here the CDR3 DNA reads TGTGCCAGTAGGGGGAGGAGGGCGACGTACAATGAGCAGTTCTTC. This chain uses TRBV19 with TRBJ2-1, with D perhaps TRBD2 (6 bases). Trimming took 6 bases from V and 4 from J, leaving 16 bases between them. The CDR3 totals 15 residues. Germline CDR1 is LNHDA and CDR2 is SQIVND (reference sequence).

The V and J genes are TRBV7-8 and TRBJ2-1, with TRBD2 matching 8 bases. The junction had 10 bases not matched to a gene; V was cut back by 6 bases and J by 6 bases. CDR3 length: 15 amino acids. Germline loops: CDR1 SGHVS, CDR2 FQNEAQ. The DNA for the CDR3 is TGTGCCAGCAGACCGCGGGGCGGGAGGCGCAATGAGCAGTTCTTC. Protein sequence: CASRPRGGRRNEQFF. Drawing the rest from reference TRBV7-8 and TRBJ2-1, the complete variable domain is GAGVSQSPRYKVAKRGQDVALRCDPISGHVSLFWYQQALGQGPEFLTYFQNEAQLDKSGLPSDRFFAERPEGSVSTLKIQRTQQEDSAVYLCASRPRGGRRNEQFFGPGTRLTVL.

V is TRBV7-9 and J is TRBJ1-4, with D possibly being TRBD1 (6 bases). V lost 4 bases and J lost 4, with 10 bases in between. Germline CDR1 is SEHNR and CDR2 is FQNEAQ (reference sequence). This CDR3 comprises 14 residues. Written as DNA, the CDR3 is TGTGCCAGCAGCTCACAGGGTGGTAATGAAAAACTGTTTTTT. This sequence encodes CASSSQGGNEKLFF. Full variable domain (rest looked up from reference TRBV7-9 and TRBJ1-4): DTGVSQNPRHKITKRGQNVTFRCDPISEHNRLYWYRQTLGQGPEFLTYFQNEAQLEKSRLLSDRFSAERPKGSFSTLEIQRTEQGDSAMYLCASSSQGGNEKLFFGSGTQLSVL.

V and J are TRBV6-2 or TRBV6-3 and TRBJ1-1; no clear D gene. Trimming pared 8 bases from V and 4 bases from J, leaving 8 bases between. The CDR3 covers 11 residues. Germline V CDR1 and CDR2: MNHEY, SVGEGT. The CDR3 protein is CASAWGTEAFF. CDR3 in DNA: TGTGCCAGCGCATGGGGCACTGAAGCTTTCTTT.

The rearrangement joins TRBV5-5 to TRBJ2-3, with 10 bases that match TRBD2. CDR1 and CDR2 from the germline V gene are SGHKS and YYEKEE (reference sequence). V lost 1 base, J lost 3 bases, and 8 bases stayed unmatched. This CDR3 spans 17 amino acids. The CDR3 loop is CASSLFLAGVGTDTQYF. The DNA of the CDR3 is TGTGCCAGCAGCTTGTTCCTAGCGGGAGTAGGGACAGATACGCAGTATTTT.

This clonotype is a singleton in its sample. The chain joins TRBV20-1 to TRBJ1-1; D unresolved. In germline, CDR1 is DFQATT, CDR2 SNEGSKA (reference sequence). Deletions cut 6 bases from V and 4 bases from J, with 15 bases between. The CDR3 sequence is 13 residues long. The CDR3 reads CSAPQNLLTEAFF. CDR3 nucleotide sequence: TGCAGTGCCCCACAGAATCTTCTCACTGAAGCTTTCTTT.

The chain couples TRBV30 to TRBJ2-7; D remains unclear. This CDR3 has 12 residues. CDR1 is GTSNPN and CDR2 is SVGIG in the germline V gene (reference sequence). The V and J ends lost 2 bases and 2 bases respectively, with 7 bases between them. This CDR3 is CAWSNFAYEQYF. The CDR3 DNA follows: TGTGCCTGGAGTAACTTCGCCTACGAGCAGTACTTC.

The chain carries TRBV5-1 and TRBJ2-3; 8 bases agree with TRBD1. With 3 bases clipped from V and 5 bases from J, the junction kept 5 bases outside the gene matches. CDR1 is SGHRS, CDR2 YFSETQ, per germline. The CDR3 extends over 14 amino acids. The CDR3 region has the DNA TGCGCCAGCAGCTGGACAGGGCAGGAAGATACGCAGTATTTT. Translating gives CASSWTGQEDTQYF.

This clonotype was observed a few times. The V gene is TRBV3-1, the J gene TRBJ1-2; no firm D call. CDR1 LGHDT and CDR2 YNNKEL come from the germline V gene (reference sequence). V lost 0 bases, J lost 8 bases, and 10 bases lay in between. This CDR3 contains 13 residues. DNA of the CDR3: TGTGCCAGCAGCCAAGAACGGCTGGGGGGCTACACCTTC. This gives the protein CASSQERLGGYTF.

The chain joins TRBV23-1 to TRBJ2-5; D is perhaps TRBD1 (5 bases). TRBV23-1 is an ORF; its function is uncertain. The V gene lost 2 bases and the J gene lost 2 bases, with 24 bases spanning the gap. This CDR3 has 19 residues. The CDR3 spells CASSQPVLGARCVQETQYF. As DNA, the CDR3 is TGCGCCAGCAGTCAACCCGTACTTGGGGCCCGATGTGTACAAGAGACCCAGTACTTC.

The chain uses TRBV20-1 and TRBJ2-1, with 10 positions matching TRBD1. CDR1 DFQATT and CDR2 SNEGSKA come from the germline V gene (reference sequence). Germline trimming cut 5 bases from V and 4 bases from J; bases unmatched to any gene: 5. This CDR3 has 14 residues. The chain's CDR3 is CSADWTGGYNEQFF. As DNA, the CDR3 is TGCAGTGCTGACTGGACAGGGGGTTACAATGAGCAGTTCTTC.

V gene TRBV4-1 combines with J gene TRBJ1-5, with D possibly being TRBD1 (5 bases). The CDR3 consists of 17 residues. V lost 4 bases, J lost 0 bases, and 16 bases lay in between. Germline lookup yields CDR1 MGHRA and CDR2 YSYEKL. The CDR3 sequence: CASSRDGRGYSNQPQHF. The CDR3 region has the DNA TGCGCCAGCAGCCGGGACGGGCGGGGTTATAGCAATCAGCCCCAGCATTTT.

In this sample, this clonotype turned up a few times. The chain recombines TRBV18 with TRBJ2-7; D is undetermined. Trimming removed 0 bases at V and 7 bases at J, with 7 bases between. The CDR3 covers 12 residues. CDR1 is KGHSH, CDR2 LQKENI, per germline. The CDR3 DNA reads as TGTGCCAGCTCACCACCAGCCGGGGAGCAGTACTTC. It specifies CASSPPAGEQYF.

The V gene is TRBV7-8, the J gene TRBJ1-2, with D uncertain. This CDR3 spans 13 amino acids. Trimming took 5 bases from V and 1 from J, leaving 8 bases between them. CDR1 and CDR2 (germline): SGHVS, FQNEAQ. CDR3: CASSTPDNYGYTF. Written as DNA, the CDR3 is TGTGCCAGCAGCACTCCAGATAACTATGGCTACACCTTC. The full variable domain, in which reference TRBV7-8 and TRBJ1-2 provide the parts outside the CDR3, is GAGVSQSPRYKVAKRGQDVALRCDPISGHVSLFWYQQALGQGPEFLTYFQNEAQLDKSGLPSDRFFAERPEGSVSTLKIQRTQQEDSAVYLCASSTPDNYGYTFGSGTRLTVV.

The V call is TRBV9, the J call TRBJ1-1; a possible D gene is TRBD1 (6 bases). Trimming pared 5 bases from V and 4 bases from J, leaving 21 bases between. The CDR3 sequence is 16 residues long. Germline V gene data show CDR1 as SGDLS and CDR2 as YYNGEE. CDR3 in amino acids: CASSVSPYRVGTEAFF. In nucleotides, the CDR3 is TGTGCCAGCAGTGTCTCGCCCTACAGGGTAGGCACTGAAGCTTTCTTT.

This clonotype showed up just a few times. J is TRBJ2-1 and V is TRBV7-8, with unresolved D. The CDR3 has 12 amino acids. Trimming stripped 5 bases from V and 8 bases from J, with 10 bases between. Germline V gives CDR1 SGHVS, CDR2 FQNEAQ. The CDR3 DNA reads TGTGCCAGCAGCCTCCGGGCCGATGAGCAGTTCTTC. This codes for CASSLRADEQFF.

This clonotype has just a few counts. The rearrangement links TRBV7-2 to TRBJ2-3; 11 bases are a match to TRBD2. Germline trimming cut 6 bases from V and 2 bases from J; bases unmatched to any gene: 4. The germline CDR1 and CDR2 sequences are SGHTA and FQGNSA. The CDR3 covers 15 residues. The CDR3 is CASRGLAVPTDTQYF. CDR3 DNA sequence: TGTGCCAGCAGGGGACTAGCGGTACCCACAGATACGCAGTATTTT.

This clonotype was observed a handful of times. The chain recombines TRBV20-1 with TRBJ2-7, with 10 bases matching TRBD1. This CDR3 is 14 amino acids long. V dropped 3 bases and J dropped 4; count of bases not matched to a gene: 6. Germline loops: CDR1 DFQATT, CDR2 SNEGSKA (reference sequence). This CDR3 is CSARGQGIFYEQYF. Here the CDR3 DNA reads TGCAGTGCTAGGGGACAGGGGATCTTTTACGAGCAGTACTTC.